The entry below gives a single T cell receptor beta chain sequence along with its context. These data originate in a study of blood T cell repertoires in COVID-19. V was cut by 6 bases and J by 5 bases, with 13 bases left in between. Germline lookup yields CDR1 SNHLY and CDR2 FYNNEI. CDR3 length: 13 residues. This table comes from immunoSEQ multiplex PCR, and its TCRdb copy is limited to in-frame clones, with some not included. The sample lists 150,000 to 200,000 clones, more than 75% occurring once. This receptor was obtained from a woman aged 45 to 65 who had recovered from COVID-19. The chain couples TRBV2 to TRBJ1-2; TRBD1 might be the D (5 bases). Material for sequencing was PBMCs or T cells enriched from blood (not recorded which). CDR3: CASRESGLYGYTF. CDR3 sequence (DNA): TGTGCCAGCAGGGAATCAGGGTTATATGGCTACACCTTC.